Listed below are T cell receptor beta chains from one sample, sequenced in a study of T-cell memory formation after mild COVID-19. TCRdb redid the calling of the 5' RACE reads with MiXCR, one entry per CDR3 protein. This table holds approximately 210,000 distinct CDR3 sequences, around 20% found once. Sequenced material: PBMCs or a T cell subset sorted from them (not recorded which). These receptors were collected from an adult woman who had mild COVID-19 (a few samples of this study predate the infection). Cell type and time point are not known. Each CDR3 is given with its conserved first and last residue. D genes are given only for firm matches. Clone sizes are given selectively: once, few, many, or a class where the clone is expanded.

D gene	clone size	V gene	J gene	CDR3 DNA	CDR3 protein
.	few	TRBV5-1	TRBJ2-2	TGCGCCAGCAGCTGGTTCTTGATCGGCGGGGAGCTGTTTTTT	CASSWFLIGGELFF
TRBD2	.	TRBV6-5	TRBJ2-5	TGTGCCAGCAGTTCGGTGACTAGCGGGGACGGGACCCAGTACTTC	CASSSVTSGDGTQYF
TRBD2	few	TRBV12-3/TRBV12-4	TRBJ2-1	TGTGCCAGCAGTTTATACGGGAGGGCAGCGGGTGAGCAGTTCTTC	CASSLYGRAAGEQFF
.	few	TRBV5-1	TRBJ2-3	TGCGCCAGCAGCCACAGCACAGATACGCAGTATTTT	CASSHSTDTQYF
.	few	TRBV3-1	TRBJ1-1	TGTGCCAGCAGCCAAGCCCAGGAGAACACTGAAGCTTTCTTT	CASSQAQENTEAFF
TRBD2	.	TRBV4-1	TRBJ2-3	TGCGCCAGCAGTCTCATTTTCGGGCTAGCGGGGGGGTCAGATACGCAGTATTTT	CASSLIFGLAGGSDTQYF
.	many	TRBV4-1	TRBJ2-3	TGCGCCAGCAGCCTCGGGGCGGTTTCTAGCACAGATACGCAGTATTTT	CASSLGAVSSTDTQYF
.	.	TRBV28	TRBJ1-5	TGTGCCAGCAGTTTAGGTGGGCTATACGACAAGCCCCAGCATTTT	CASSLGGLYDKPQHF
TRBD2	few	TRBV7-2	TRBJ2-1	TGTGCCAGCAGCTTAGGAAGCGGGGGCTCCTACAATGAGCAGTTCTTC	CASSLGSGGSYNEQFF
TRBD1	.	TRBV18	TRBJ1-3	TGTGCCAGCTCACCGCCCGGGACAGGCAAGATTGGAAACACCATATATTTT	CASSPPGTGKIGNTIYF
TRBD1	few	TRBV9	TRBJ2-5	TGTGCCAGCAGCGCCGAGCGGACAGGGGGAGGAGAGACCCAGTACTTC	CASSAERTGGGETQYF
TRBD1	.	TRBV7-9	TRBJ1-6	TGTGCCAGCAGCTTAGCCCAAGGGACAGGGGCGAATTCACCCCTCCACTTT	CASSLAQGTGANSPLHF
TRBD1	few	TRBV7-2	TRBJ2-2	TGTGCCAGCAGCTTAGACAGGGGGCTGACCGGGGAGCTGTTTTTT	CASSLDRGLTGELFF
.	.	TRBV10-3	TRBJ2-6	TGTGACACCAGTGAGTCGGCGTCCACCGGGGCCAACGTCCTGACTTTC	CDTSESASTGANVLTF
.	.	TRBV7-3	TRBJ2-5	TGTGCCAGCAGCTTAAACGCTCGGGAGACCCAGTACTTC	CASSLNARETQYF
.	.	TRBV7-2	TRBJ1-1	TGTGCCAGCAGCCCCTGGGTGCCCCGGACAATAAAAGGGAGAAACACTGAAGCTTTCTTT	CASSPWVPRTIKGRNTEAFF
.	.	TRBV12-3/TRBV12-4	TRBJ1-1	TGTGCCAGCAGTCTCCGTCCCTGGCGGGGCACTGAAGCTTTCTTT	CASSLRPWRGTEAFF
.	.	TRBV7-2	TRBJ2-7	TGTGCCAGCAGCTTAGAATCGTTAGGGTACGAGCAGTACTTC	CASSLESLGYEQYF
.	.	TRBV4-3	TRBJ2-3	TGCGCCAGCAGCCACCTGCAGGGGCGATCGACAGATACGCAGTATTTT	CASSHLQGRSTDTQYF
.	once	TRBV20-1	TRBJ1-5	TGCAGTGCTACTCGCACAGGGTTGGTATATCAGCCCCAGCATTTT	CSATRTGLVYQPQHF
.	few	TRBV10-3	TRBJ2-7	TGTGCCATCAGTGAGGACCGTCCCTACGAGCAGTACTTC	CAISEDRPYEQYF
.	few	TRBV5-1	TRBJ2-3	TGCGCCAGCAGCGGCGGGCGCGGAGGGGTATACACAGATACGCAGTATTTT	CASSGGRGGVYTDTQYF
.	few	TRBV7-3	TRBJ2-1	TGTGCCAGCAGCCTACCGGCCAACAATGAGCAGTTCTTC	CASSLPANNEQFF
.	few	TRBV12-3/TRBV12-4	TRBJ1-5	TGTGCCAGCAGGCGGGGTGATAGCAATCAGCCCCAGCATTTT	CASRRGDSNQPQHF
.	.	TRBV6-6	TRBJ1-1	TGTGCCAGCAGACCCGACAGCTACACTGAAGCTTTCTTT	CASRPDSYTEAFF
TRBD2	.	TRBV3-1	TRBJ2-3	TGTGCCAGCAGCCAAGAGACAAAGCGGGGTACGCAGTATTTT	CASSQETKRGTQYF
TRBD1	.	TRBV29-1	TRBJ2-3	TGCAGCGTGAAAGACAGGGCCAGCACAGATACGCAGTATTTT	CSVKDRASTDTQYF
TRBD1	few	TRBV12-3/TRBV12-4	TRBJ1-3	TGTGCCAGCAGTTCAGGGGGCTCTGGAAACACCATATATTTT	CASSSGGSGNTIYF
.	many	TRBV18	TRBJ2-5	TGTGCCAGCAGCCCCGGACTCCAAGAGACCCAGTACTTC	CASSPGLQETQYF
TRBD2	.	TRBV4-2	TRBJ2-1	TGTGCCAGCAGTCAATTCGGGGCTAGCGGGGGGATATTACACAATGAGCAGTTCTTC	CASSQFGASGGILHNEQFF
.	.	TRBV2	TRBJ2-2	TGTGCCAGCAGTGTATGGGAGGCCAGCACCGGGGAGCTGTTTTTT	CASSVWEASTGELFF